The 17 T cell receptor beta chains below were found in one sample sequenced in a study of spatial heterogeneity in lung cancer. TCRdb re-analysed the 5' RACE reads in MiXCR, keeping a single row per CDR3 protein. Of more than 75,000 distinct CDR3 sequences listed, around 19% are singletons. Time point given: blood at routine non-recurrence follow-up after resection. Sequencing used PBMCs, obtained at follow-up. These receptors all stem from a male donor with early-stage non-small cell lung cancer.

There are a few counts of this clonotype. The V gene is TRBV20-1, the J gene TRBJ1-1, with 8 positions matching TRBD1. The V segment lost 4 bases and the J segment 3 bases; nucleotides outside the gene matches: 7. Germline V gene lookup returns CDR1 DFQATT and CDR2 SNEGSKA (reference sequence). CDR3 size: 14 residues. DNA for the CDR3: TGCAGTGCTAAAGTCCCGGACAGGGACACTGAAGCTTTCTTT. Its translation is CSAKVPDRDTEAFF.

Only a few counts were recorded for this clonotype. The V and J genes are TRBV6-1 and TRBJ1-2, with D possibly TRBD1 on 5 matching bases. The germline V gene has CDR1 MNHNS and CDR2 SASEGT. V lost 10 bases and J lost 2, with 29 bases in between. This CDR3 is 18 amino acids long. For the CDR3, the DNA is TGTGCCACCCCAGGAGGACAAGGCATTATTGCTGGAAACTATGGCTACACCTTC. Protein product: CATPGGQGIIAGNYGYTF.

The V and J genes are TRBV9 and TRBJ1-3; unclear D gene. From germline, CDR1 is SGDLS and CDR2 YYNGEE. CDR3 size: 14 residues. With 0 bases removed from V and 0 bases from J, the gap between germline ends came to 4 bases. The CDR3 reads CASSVGISGNTIYF. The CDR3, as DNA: TGTGCCAGCAGCGTAGGGATCTCTGGAAACACCATATATTTT.

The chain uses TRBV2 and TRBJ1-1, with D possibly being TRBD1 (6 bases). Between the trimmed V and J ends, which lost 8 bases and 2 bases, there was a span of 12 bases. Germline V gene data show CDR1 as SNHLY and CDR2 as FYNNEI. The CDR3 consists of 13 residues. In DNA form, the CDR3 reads TGTGCCAGCGGAAGACAGGTCAACACTGAAGCTTTCTTT. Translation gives CASGRQVNTEAFF.

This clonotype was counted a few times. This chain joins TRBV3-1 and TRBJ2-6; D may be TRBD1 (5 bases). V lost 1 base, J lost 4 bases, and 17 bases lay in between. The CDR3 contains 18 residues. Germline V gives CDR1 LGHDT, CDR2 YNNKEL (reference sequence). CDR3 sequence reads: CASSQGTWTSEGANVLTF. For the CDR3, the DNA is TGTGCCAGCAGCCAAGGGACATGGACGTCTGAGGGGGCCAACGTCCTGACTTTC.

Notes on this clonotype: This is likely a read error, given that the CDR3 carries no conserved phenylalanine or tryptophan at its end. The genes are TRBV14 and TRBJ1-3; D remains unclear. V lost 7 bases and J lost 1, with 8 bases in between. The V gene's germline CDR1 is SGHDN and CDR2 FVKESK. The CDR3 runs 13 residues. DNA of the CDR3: TGTGCCAGCAAATTCCAATCTGGAAACACCATATATCTT. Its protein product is CASKFQSGNTIYL.

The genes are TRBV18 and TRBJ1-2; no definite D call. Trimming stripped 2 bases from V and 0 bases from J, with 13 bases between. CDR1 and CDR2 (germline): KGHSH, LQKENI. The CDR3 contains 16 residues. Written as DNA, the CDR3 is TGTGCCAGCTCACCAACGCCGGCAGGAGCTAACTATGGCTACACCTTC. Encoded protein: CASSPTPAGANYGYTF.

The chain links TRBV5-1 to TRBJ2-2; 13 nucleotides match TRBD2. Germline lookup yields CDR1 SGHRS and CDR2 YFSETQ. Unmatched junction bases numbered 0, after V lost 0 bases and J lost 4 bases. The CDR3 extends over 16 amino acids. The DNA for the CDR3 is TGCGCCAGCAGCTTGGGGACTAGCGGGAGCACCGGGGAGCTGTTTTTT. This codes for CASSLGTSGSTGELFF. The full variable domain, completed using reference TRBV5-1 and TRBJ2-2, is KAGVTQTPRYLIKTRGQQVTLSCSPISGHRSVSWYQQTPGQGLQFLFEYFSETQRNKGNFPGRFSGRQFSNSRSEMNVSTLELGDSALYLCASSLGTSGSTGELFFGEGSRLTVL.

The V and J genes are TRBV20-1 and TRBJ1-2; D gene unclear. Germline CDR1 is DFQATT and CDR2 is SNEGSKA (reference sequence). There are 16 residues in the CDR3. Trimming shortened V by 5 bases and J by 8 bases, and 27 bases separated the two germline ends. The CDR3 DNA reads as TGCAGTGCTCCGCTGGTGGGTCAGGAATCGGTGGGAGGCTACACCTTC. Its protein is CSAPLVGQESVGGYTF.

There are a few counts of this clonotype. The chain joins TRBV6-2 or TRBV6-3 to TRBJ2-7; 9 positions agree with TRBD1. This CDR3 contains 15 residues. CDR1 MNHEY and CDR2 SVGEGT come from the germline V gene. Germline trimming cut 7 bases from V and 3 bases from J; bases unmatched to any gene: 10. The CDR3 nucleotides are TGTGCCAGCACCGACTCCGGGACAGGGCTCTACGAGCAGTACTTC. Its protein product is CASTDSGTGLYEQYF.

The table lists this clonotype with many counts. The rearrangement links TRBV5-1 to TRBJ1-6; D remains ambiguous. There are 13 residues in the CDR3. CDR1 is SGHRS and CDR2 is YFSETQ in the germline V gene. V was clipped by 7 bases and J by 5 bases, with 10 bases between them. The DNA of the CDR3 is TGCGCCAGCCGAGAGACCGATAATTCACCCCTCCACTTT. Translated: CASRETDNSPLHF.

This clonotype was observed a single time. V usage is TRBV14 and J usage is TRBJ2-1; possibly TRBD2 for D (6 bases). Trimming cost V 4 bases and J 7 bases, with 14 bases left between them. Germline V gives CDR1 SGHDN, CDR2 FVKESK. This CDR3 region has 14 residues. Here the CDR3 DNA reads TGTGCCAGCAGCCGGAGGGTGACTTGTAATGAGCAGTTCTTC. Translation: CASSRRVTCNEQFF.

CDR3 nucleotide sequence: TGTGCCAGCATCGCGGACAGGGTTGGGGGTACGCAGTATTTT. Translating gives CASIADRVGGTQYF. The chain recombines TRBV6-2 or TRBV6-3 with TRBJ2-3, with 8 bases lining up with TRBD1. The germline V gene encodes CDR1 MNHEY and CDR2 SVGEGT. The CDR3 length is 14 residues. V gave up 7 bases and J gave up 8 bases; unmatched junction bases: 11.

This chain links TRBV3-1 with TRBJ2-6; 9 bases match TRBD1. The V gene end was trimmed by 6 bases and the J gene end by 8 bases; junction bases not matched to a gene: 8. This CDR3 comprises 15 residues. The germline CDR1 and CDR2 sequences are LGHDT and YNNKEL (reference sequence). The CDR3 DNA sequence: TGTGCCAGCAGTCGATTCGGACAGGGGTCCAACGTCCTGACTTTC. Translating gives CASSRFGQGSNVLTF.

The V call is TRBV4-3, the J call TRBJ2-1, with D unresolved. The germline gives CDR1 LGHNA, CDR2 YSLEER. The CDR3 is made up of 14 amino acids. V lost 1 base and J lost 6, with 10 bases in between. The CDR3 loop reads CASSQGDASNEQFF. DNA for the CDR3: TGCGCCAGCAGCCAAGGAGATGCGAGCAATGAGCAGTTCTTC.

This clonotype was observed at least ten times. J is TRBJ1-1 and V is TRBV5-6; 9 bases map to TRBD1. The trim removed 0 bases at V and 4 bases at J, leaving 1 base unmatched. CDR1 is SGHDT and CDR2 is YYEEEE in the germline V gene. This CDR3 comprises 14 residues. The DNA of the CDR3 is TGTGCCAGCAGCTTGGTGGACAGGGGCACTGAAGCTTTCTTT. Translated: CASSLVDRGTEAFF.

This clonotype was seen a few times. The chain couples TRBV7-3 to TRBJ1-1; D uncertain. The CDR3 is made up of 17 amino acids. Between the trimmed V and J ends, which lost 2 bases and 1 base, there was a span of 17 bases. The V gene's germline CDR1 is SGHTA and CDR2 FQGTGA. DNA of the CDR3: TGTGCCAGCAGCTTAGGGCCTTCAGATAGACAGAACACTGAAGCTTTCTTT. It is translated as CASSLGPSDRQNTEAFF.